The rows below give T cell receptor beta chains drawn from one sample of a study of T-cell memory formation after mild COVID-19. TCRdb processed the 5' RACE reads anew with MiXCR; each CDR3 protein has one entry. This table holds around 400,000 distinct CDR3 sequences, around 24% found once. Input material: PBMCs or a T cell subset sorted from them (not recorded which). Receptors were obtained from an adult woman who had mild COVID-19 (a few samples of this study predate the infection). Cell type and time point are not known. The CDR3 runs from the conserved cysteine through the conserved F or W. A D gene is named only where the DNA matches it firmly. Clone size is given for some rows only: seen once, a few or many times, or a class if the clone is expanded.

>TRBD2|TRBV5-1|TRBJ2-7|many
TGCGCCAGCAGCTCCCGGGGGGGATTGCTCGAGCAGTACTTC
CASSSRGGLLEQYF
>TRBD1|TRBV24-1|TRBJ2-3|.
TGTGCCACCAGTGACCCTCGACAGGGGGCGATTGAGACAGATACGCAGTATTTT
CATSDPRQGAIETDTQYF
>TRBD2|TRBV29-1|TRBJ2-7|few
TGCAGCGTTGAAAGGCTAGCGGGAGTCTACGAGCAGTACTTC
CSVERLAGVYEQYF
>.|TRBV5-5|TRBJ2-7|many
TGTGCCAGCAGCTTGGCGGAAAACCCACCCTACGAGCAGTACTTC
CASSLAENPPYEQYF
>.|TRBV6-2/TRBV6-3|TRBJ1-2|few
TGTGCCAGCAGTTACTTACAGAACTACACCTTC
CASSYLQNYTF
>.|TRBV12-3/TRBV12-4|TRBJ1-3|few
TGTGCCAGCAGGAGGGGAGGAGGAAACACCATATATTTT
CASRRGGGNTIYF
>TRBD2|TRBV19|TRBJ2-3|.
TGTGCCAGTAGTATCTTAGCGGGAGGCCCGATAAGCACAGATACGCAGTATTTT
CASSILAGGPISTDTQYF
>TRBD1|TRBV15|TRBJ1-1|.
TGTGCCACCAGGGTTCAGGGGGCTCTCACTGAAGCTTTCTTT
CATRVQGALTEAFF
>.|TRBV7-3|TRBJ2-2|once
TGTGCCAGCAGCTTAACAGGGGGCACCGGGGAGCTGTTTTTT
CASSLTGGTGELFF
>TRBD1|TRBV7-9|TRBJ2-3|.
TGTGCCAGCAGCATGGTCAGACAGGGGTCGGGTACGCAGTATTTT
CASSMVRQGSGTQYF
>TRBD2|TRBV6-2/TRBV6-3|TRBJ2-3|.
TGTGCCAGCGGTGATATGGGACTAAGCACAGATACGCAGTATTTT
CASGDMGLSTDTQYF